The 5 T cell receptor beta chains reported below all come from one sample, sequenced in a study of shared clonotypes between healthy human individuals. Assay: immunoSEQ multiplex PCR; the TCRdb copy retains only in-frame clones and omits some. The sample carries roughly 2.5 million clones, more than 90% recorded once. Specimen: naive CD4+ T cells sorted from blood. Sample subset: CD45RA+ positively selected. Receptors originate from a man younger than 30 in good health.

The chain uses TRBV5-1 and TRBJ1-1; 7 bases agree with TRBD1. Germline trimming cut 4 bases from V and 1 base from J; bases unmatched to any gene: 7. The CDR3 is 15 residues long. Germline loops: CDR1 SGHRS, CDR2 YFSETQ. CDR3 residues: CASSPGQDGNTEAFF. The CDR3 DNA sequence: TGCGCCAGCAGCCCCGGACAGGACGGGAACACTGAAGCTTTCTTT.

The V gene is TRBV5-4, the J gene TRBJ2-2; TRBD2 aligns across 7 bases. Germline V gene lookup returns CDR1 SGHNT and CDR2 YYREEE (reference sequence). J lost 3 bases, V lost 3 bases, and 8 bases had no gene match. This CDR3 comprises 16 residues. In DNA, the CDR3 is TGTGCCAGCAGCTCTACTAGCGCCCAATACACCGGGGAGCTGTTTTTT. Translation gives CASSSTSAQYTGELFF.

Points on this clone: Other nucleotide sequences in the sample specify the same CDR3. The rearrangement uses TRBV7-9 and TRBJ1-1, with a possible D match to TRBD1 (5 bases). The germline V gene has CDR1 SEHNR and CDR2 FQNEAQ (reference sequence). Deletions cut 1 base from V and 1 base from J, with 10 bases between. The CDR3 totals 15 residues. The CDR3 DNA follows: TGTGCCAGCAGCTTAGTCGGGACGGCGAACACTGAAGCTTTCTTT. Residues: CASSLVGTANTEAFF.

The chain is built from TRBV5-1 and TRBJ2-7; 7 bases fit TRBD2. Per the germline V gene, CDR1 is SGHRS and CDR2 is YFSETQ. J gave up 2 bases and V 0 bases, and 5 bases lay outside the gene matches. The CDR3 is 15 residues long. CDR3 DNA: TGCGCCAGCAGCTTGGAAGGGACTACCGCCTACGAGCAGTACTTC. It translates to CASSLEGTTAYEQYF.

The CDR3 sequence is CASSLLWEVKQPQHF. As DNA, the CDR3 is TGTGCCAGCAGCTTATTATGGGAGGTCAAGCAGCCCCAGCATTTT. The chain couples TRBV5-8 to TRBJ1-5; the D is unclear. The CDR3 is made up of 15 amino acids. CDR1 is SGHTS, CDR2 YDEGEE, per germline. V dropped 2 bases and J dropped 7 bases, with 16 bases sitting between them.